The 25 T cell receptor beta chains below come from one sample, sequenced in a study of T cell clones after liver transplantation. The method was immunoSEQ multiplex PCR; TCRdb's version includes in-frame clones alone and lacks a portion of them. The data contain roughly 62,000 clones, approximately 63% of them seen just once; the ten biggest clones take up approximately 2.8%. The sample was CD4+ T cells from blood, taken at the approximately 16-month timepoint. These TCRs come from a human patient who received a liver transplant. The graft donor may be the source of some T cells.

The CDR3 bases are TGTGCCAGCAGTTCCCCCTCAACTGATCACTCTGGAAACACCATATATTTT. Protein sequence: CASSSPSTDHSGNTIYF. This rearrangement joins TRBV28 to TRBJ1-3; D is undetermined. This CDR3 has 17 residues. The germline gives CDR1 MDHEN, CDR2 SYDVKM. V lost 4 bases, J lost 0 bases, and 16 bases lay in between.

The V and J genes are TRBV30 and TRBJ2-2; D might be TRBD2 (6 bases). Between the trimmed V and J ends, which lost 2 bases and 6 bases, there was a span of 7 bases. This CDR3 contains 12 residues. Germline loops: CDR1 GTSNPN, CDR2 SVGIG (reference sequence). The CDR3 sequence: CAWSPGAGELFF. In DNA, the CDR3 is TGTGCCTGGAGTCCGGGGGCCGGGGAGCTGTTTTTT.

J is TRBJ2-3 and V is TRBV5-1; no firm D call. The V gene lost 1 base and the J gene lost 0 bases, with 12 bases spanning the gap. This CDR3 is 16 amino acids long. In germline, CDR1 is SGHRS, CDR2 YFSETQ. This CDR3 reads CASSLSPTASTDTQYF. As DNA, the CDR3 is TGCGCCAGCAGCTTGTCCCCAACGGCTAGCACAGATACGCAGTATTTT.

This chain joins TRBV6-6 and TRBJ2-1; perhaps TRBD2 as D (7 bases). The germline gives CDR1 MNHNY, CDR2 SVGAGI (reference sequence). The CDR3 extends over 13 amino acids. V was shortened by 5 bases and J by 12 bases, with 17 bases between the two germline ends. CDR3 in amino acids: CASSRPARGGQFF. The CDR3 DNA follows: TGTGCCAGCAGTCGTCCTGCAAGGGGGGGGCAGTTCTTC.

J is TRBJ2-6 and V is TRBV12-5; D is possibly TRBD1 (5 bases). Germline V gene data show CDR1 as LGHNT and CDR2 as FRNRAP. This CDR3 spans 18 amino acids. Trimming took off 5 bases at V and 5 bases at J, with 22 bases between the two ends. Here the CDR3 reads CASGARPAGQSRANVLTF. As DNA, the CDR3 is TGTGCTAGTGGTGCACGACCTGCAGGACAAAGTCGGGCCAACGTCCTGACTTTC.

The chain combines TRBV5-1 with TRBJ2-5; tentative D call: TRBD2 (6 bases). The CDR3 spans 15 residues. V was shortened by 0 bases and J by 5 bases, with 14 bases between the two germline ends. Per germline, CDR1 SGHRS and CDR2 YFSETQ. CDR3 protein: CASSLGVSGRETQYF. The CDR3 region has the DNA TGCGCCAGCAGCTTGGGCGTTAGCGGCAGGGAGACCCAGTACTTC.

The chain is built from TRBV7-9 and TRBJ1-1; D remains ambiguous. The CDR3 contains 16 residues. V lost 4 bases and J lost 0, with 15 bases in between. Germline V gives CDR1 SEHNR, CDR2 FQNEAQ (reference sequence). The CDR3 loop is CASSSIIQRLNTEAFF. The CDR3 DNA reads TGTGCCAGCAGCTCCATAATCCAGAGATTGAACACTGAAGCTTTCTTT.

The chain joins TRBV6-1 to TRBJ1-5; D gene unclear. The germline gives CDR1 MNHNS, CDR2 SASEGT. CDR3 size: 14 residues. V gave up 3 bases and J gave up 5 bases, with 11 bases separating them. CDR3 bases: TGTGCCAGCAGTGACCGGATGTCGGATCAGCCCCAGCATTTT. The encoded protein is CASSDRMSDQPQHF.

The V call is TRBV28, the J call TRBJ2-3; 7 bases line up with TRBD2. The CDR3 is made up of 16 amino acids. V shed 5 bases and J 2 bases; nucleotides not matched to a gene: 10. The germline V gene encodes CDR1 MDHEN and CDR2 SYDVKM. In DNA, the CDR3 is TGTGCCAGCAGTCCCACTAGCGTAGCTCTCACAGATACGCAGTATTTT. It translates to CASSPTSVALTDTQYF.

The V and J genes are TRBV7-9 and TRBJ2-5, with D possibly being TRBD2 (7 bases). The CDR3 is 17 amino acids. Germline assignment: CDR1 SEHNR and CDR2 FQNEAQ (reference sequence). Between the trimmed V and J ends, which lost 5 bases and 4 bases, there was a span of 23 bases. CDR3 sequence: CASSQRGGGGLGETQYF. The CDR3 bases are TGTGCCAGCAGCCAGCGGGGCGGCGGGGGCCTTGGAGAGACCCAGTACTTC. Full variable domain (missing parts from reference TRBV7-9 and TRBJ2-5): DTGVSQNPRHKITKRGQNVTFRCDPISEHNRLYWYRQTLGQGPEFLTYFQNEAQLEKSRLLSDRFSAERPKGSFSTLEIQRTEQGDSAMYLCASSQRGGGGLGETQYFGPGTRLLVL.

The chain couples TRBV28 to TRBJ1-4, with D unclear. This CDR3 is built from 12 residues. The germline V gene has CDR1 MDHEN and CDR2 SYDVKM. Trimming left V 8 bases short and J 4 bases short, with 8 bases between. The CDR3 sequence: CASGPINEKLFF. CDR3 DNA sequence: TGTGCCAGCGGGCCTATTAATGAAAAACTGTTTTTT.

About this clone: In the same sample, other DNA sequences code for this CDR3. The chain recombines TRBV7-7 with TRBJ2-5; D assignment may be TRBD1 or TRBD2 (5 bases each). The CDR3 spans 13 residues. Looked up from germline, CDR1 is SSHAT and CDR2 is FNYEAQ (reference sequence). The V end lost 3 bases, the J end lost 4 bases, and 9 bases lay between the germline ends. CDR3 loop: CASSFGGGETQYF. The DNA for the CDR3 is TGTGCCAGCAGCTTTGGTGGGGGAGAGACCCAGTACTTC.

As regards this clone: This specimen includes other DNA sequences encoding the same CDR3. The rearrangement links TRBV9 to TRBJ2-3, with no clear D. Germline V gives CDR1 SGDLS, CDR2 YYNGEE. CDR3 length: 13 residues. Trimming pared 0 bases from V and 4 bases from J, leaving 6 bases between. CDR3 in amino acids: CASSVASPDTQYF. CDR3 coding DNA: TGTGCCAGCAGCGTAGCTAGTCCAGATACGCAGTATTTT.

This clone was picked up a small number of times. The V call is TRBV7-2, the J call TRBJ2-4, with 7 bases that match TRBD2. CDR3 length: 18 amino acids. Germline V gene data show CDR1 as SGHTA and CDR2 as FQGNSA. V was pared by 1 base and J by 2 bases, with 11 bases of the junction left unmatched. CDR3 residues: CASSLVWEGMGTKNIQYF. CDR3 DNA: TGTGCCAGCAGCTTAGTATGGGAGGGTATGGGAACCAAAAACATTCAGTACTTC.

The chain uses TRBV19 and TRBJ1-6; TRBD1 matches at 8 bases. The CDR3 sequence is 13 residues long. Losses at the gene ends were 6 bases for V and 9 bases for J; bases not matched to a gene: 4. CDR1 is LNHDA and CDR2 is SQIVND in the germline V gene (reference sequence). This chain's CDR3 is CASRDRASSPLHF. The DNA of the CDR3 is TGTGCCAGTAGGGACAGGGCTTCTTCACCCCTCCACTTT.

This clone has a handful of counts. The chain joins TRBV28 to TRBJ2-1; possibly TRBD1 for D (5 bases). Germline CDR1 MDHEN, CDR2 SYDVKM. The CDR3 totals 11 residues. V lost 10 bases to trimming and J lost 10 bases, with 14 bases between them. The CDR3, as DNA: TGTGCCACGCTAAAGGGGCGAGAGCAGTTCTTC. Translated, it gives CATLKGREQFF.

On this clone itself: The junction and the germline gene differ at one end; a read error may be behind it. The CDR3: CASSLGHGNNEQFF. The CDR3 DNA is TGTGCTAGCAGCTTAGGGCACGGAAACAATGAGCAGTTCTTC. The V and J genes are TRBV7-7 and TRBJ2-1; no reliable D call. Germline V CDR1 and CDR2: SSHAT, FNYEAQ (reference sequence). CDR3 size: 14 residues.

The chain is built from TRBV27 and TRBJ2-1; a possible D gene is TRBD2 (7 bases). The CDR3 extends over 15 amino acids. V shed 2 bases and J shed 3 bases, with 11 bases lying between them. Germline loops: CDR1 MNHEY, CDR2 SMNVEV (reference sequence). CDR3 coding DNA: TGTGCCAGCAGTTTAGGGGGGGGCTACTACAATGAGCAGTTCTTC. Amino acids: CASSLGGGYYNEQFF.

This clone was recorded a few times. The rearrangement joins TRBV2 to TRBJ1-2; D is unclear. From germline, CDR1 is SNHLY and CDR2 FYNNEI. V was cut by 3 bases and J by 13 bases, with 15 bases left in between. CDR3 length equals 12 residues. The CDR3 loop reads CASSDIGLGGTF. The CDR3, as DNA: TGTGCCAGCAGTGATATAGGACTGGGCGGCACCTTC.

V is TRBV5-4 and J is TRBJ1-3, with TRBD1 as a possible D gene (5 bases). Germline loops: CDR1 SGHNT, CDR2 YYREEE (reference sequence). The CDR3 sequence is 16 residues long. V dropped 4 bases and J dropped 0 bases, with 14 bases sitting between them. The CDR3 here is CASSVGTQISGNTIYF. CDR3 coding DNA: TGTGCCAGCAGCGTTGGGACTCAAATCTCTGGAAACACCATATATTTT.

The chain couples TRBV27 to TRBJ2-7; a weak D match, TRBD2 (6 bases). This CDR3 has 17 residues. Germline assignment: CDR1 MNHEY and CDR2 SMNVEV (reference sequence). Deletions cut 1 base from V and 1 base from J, with 17 bases between. CDR3 sequence reads: CASSLFPSSASSYEQYF. DNA for the CDR3: TGTGCCAGCAGTTTATTCCCCTCTAGCGCCTCTTCCTACGAGCAGTACTTC.

A single count supports this clone. J is TRBJ1-1 and V is TRBV6-1; no clear D gene. This CDR3 is 12 amino acids long. The germline V and J ends were trimmed by 7 bases and 0 bases, with 6 bases remaining between them. Germline values: CDR1 MNHNS, CDR2 SASEGT. The CDR3 reads CASTKMNTEAFF. CDR3 DNA sequence: TGTGCCAGCACAAAGATGAACACTGAAGCTTTCTTT.

V gene TRBV6-6 combines with J gene TRBJ2-2; D perhaps matches TRBD1 (5 bases). Trimming took off 7 bases at V and 6 bases at J, with 12 bases between the two ends. Germline V gene data show CDR1 as MNHNY and CDR2 as SVGAGI (reference sequence). The CDR3 is 13 amino acids. The CDR3 protein is CASKRGIAGELFF. The CDR3 DNA reads as TGTGCCAGCAAAAGGGGCATTGCCGGGGAGCTGTTTTTT.

The chain carries TRBV2 and TRBJ2-7, with a weak D call TRBD2 (5 bases). Trimming removed 4 bases from V and 2 bases from J, with 9 bases in between. CDR1 is SNHLY, CDR2 FYNNEI, per germline. This CDR3 contains 13 residues. The CDR3 is CASSVDGAYEQYF. In DNA, the CDR3 is TGTGCCAGCAGTGTGGACGGGGCCTACGAGCAGTACTTC.

V usage is TRBV6-5 and J usage is TRBJ2-3; 12 bases match TRBD2. This CDR3 has 14 residues. The V and J ends lost 6 bases and 3 bases, in that order; junction bases with no gene match: 1. Germline CDR1 and CDR2: MNHEY and SVGAGI. The CDR3 DNA follows: TGTGCCAGCAGGGGGACTAGCGGGACAGATACGCAGTATTTT. It specifies CASRGTSGTDTQYF.